This T cell receptor (beta chain) was captured by sequencing in a study of technical replicates of blood from several donors. With 4 bases clipped from V and 2 bases from J, the junction kept 4 bases outside the gene matches. The CDR3 loop spans 15 amino acids. In germline, CDR1 is SGDLS, CDR2 YYNGEE. This table comes from immunoSEQ multiplex PCR, and its TCRdb copy is limited to in-frame clones, with some not included. The sample contains about 67,000 clones, roughly 98% of which appear only once. The J gene is TRBJ1-5, the V gene TRBV9; 9 nucleotides agree with TRBD1. This TCR was sampled from a human donor in good health. Sequenced: T cells isolated from PBMCs. CDR3 DNA sequence: TGTGCCAGCAGCCAGGGACAGGGTGGCAATCAGCCCCAGCATTTT. It codes for CASSQGQGGNQPQHF. The whole variable domain, remainder taken from reference TRBV9 and TRBJ1-5, is DSGVTQTPKHLITATGQRVTLRCSPRSGDLSVYWYQQSLDQGLQFLIQYYNGEERAKGNILERFSAQQFPDLHSELNLSSLELGDSALYFCASSQGQGGNQPQHFGDGTRLSIL.